This passage covers 27 T cell receptor beta chains from one sample sequenced in a study of CD8 T cells in Susac syndrome. About 0.5 to 1 ug RNA was reverse transcribed with random hexamers. MiXCR, applied by TCRdb to the immunoSEQ multiplex PCR reads, yields one record per CDR3 protein. The table shows fewer than 300,000 distinct CDR3 sequences, with roughly 85% occurring only once. Source material: CD8+ T cells from PBMCs. All receptors derive from a human donor with multiple sclerosis.

The chain recombines TRBV9 with TRBJ1-2; 10 bases fit TRBD1. V dropped 1 base and J dropped 3; count of bases not matched to a gene: 6. Germline CDR1 and CDR2: SGDLS and YYNGEE. This CDR3 is 16 amino acids long. CDR3 loop: CASSVRTGGWDYGYTF. DNA of the CDR3: TGTGCCAGCAGCGTAAGGACAGGGGGATGGGACTATGGCTACACCTTC.

V gene TRBV6-1 combines with J gene TRBJ2-5, with 13 bases matching TRBD2. The CDR3 is 16 amino acids. V was clipped by 4 bases and J by 5 bases; unmatched bases: 7. Germline V gene sequence: CDR1 MNHNS, CDR2 SASEGT. Here the CDR3 reads CASSGTSGSRWETQYF. The CDR3 region has the DNA TGTGCCAGCAGTGGGACTAGCGGGAGTAGGTGGGAGACCCAGTACTTC.

This clonotype was counted once. The chain recombines TRBV7-8 with TRBJ2-7, with 10 positions matching TRBD2. CDR1 is SGHVS and CDR2 is FQNEAQ in the germline V gene. The junction had 5 bases not matched to a gene; V was cut back by 4 bases and J by 2 bases. This CDR3 is 15 amino acids long. For the CDR3, the DNA is TGTGCCAGCAGCTCGCAGCGGGAGGGCGCCTACGAGCAGTACTTC. Protein product: CASSSQREGAYEQYF. The variable domain in full, with the rest retrieved from reference TRBV7-8 and TRBJ2-7, is GAGVSQSPRYKVAKRGQDVALRCDPISGHVSLFWYQQALGQGPEFLTYFQNEAQLDKSGLPSDRFFAERPEGSVSTLKIQRTQQEDSAVYLCASSSQREGAYEQYFGPGTRLTVT.

The genes are TRBV5-6 and TRBJ2-1, with D possibly matching TRBD1 (5 bases). V lost 4 bases to trimming and J lost 0 bases, with 11 bases between them. In germline, CDR1 is SGHDT, CDR2 YYEEEE. This CDR3 has 15 amino acids. The CDR3 sequence: CASSPGAYSYNEQFF. The DNA for the CDR3 is TGTGCCAGCAGCCCTGGGGCCTACTCCTACAATGAGCAGTTCTTC. Variable domain in full (rest from reference TRBV5-6 and TRBJ2-1): DAGVTQSPTHLIKTRGQQVTLRCSPKSGHDTVSWYQQALGQGPQFIFQYYEEEERQRGNFPDRFSGHQFPNYSSELNVNALLLGDSALYLCASSPGAYSYNEQFFGPGTRLTVL.

V is TRBV20-1 and J is TRBJ2-2; D call uncertain. V was shortened by 0 bases and J by 6 bases, with 8 bases between the two germline ends. The CDR3 is made up of 13 amino acids. Germline V gene sequence: CDR1 DFQATT, CDR2 SNEGSKA (reference sequence). This CDR3 is CSARDLWAGELFF. The DNA for the CDR3 is TGCAGTGCTAGAGATTTGTGGGCCGGGGAGCTGTTTTTT.

In nucleotides, the CDR3 is TGTGCCAGCAGTCCAGCGGGAGTCCGTCAGACCCAGTACTTC. Translating gives CASSPAGVRQTQYF. This chain joins TRBV27 and TRBJ2-5, with TRBD2 identical over 8 bases. This CDR3 contains 14 residues. J lost 6 bases, V lost 5 bases, and 8 bases had no gene match. CDR1 and CDR2 (germline): MNHEY, SMNVEV (reference sequence).

The chain has TRBV20-1 and TRBJ1-4; 7 nucleotides agree with TRBD1. Germline V gene lookup returns CDR1 DFQATT and CDR2 SNEGSKA (reference sequence). Trimming cost V 5 bases and J 8 bases; bases outside gene matches: 11. This CDR3 region has 14 residues. CDR3 in DNA: TGCAGTGCTTCGACCGTGACAGGGAACGAAAAACTGTTTTTT. This translates into CSASTVTGNEKLFF.

The V gene is TRBV19, the J gene TRBJ2-7; maybe TRBD1 (6 bases). The CDR3 extends over 12 amino acids. V lost 5 bases and J 5 bases, leaving 10 bases between the germline ends. The germline CDR1 and CDR2 sequences are LNHDA and SQIVND (reference sequence). CDR3 DNA sequence: TGTGCCAGTAGTCCGGACAGACACGAGCAGTACTTC. Its translation is CASSPDRHEQYF.

V gene TRBV9 combines with J gene TRBJ2-1, with unresolved D. V was clipped by 4 bases and J by 0 bases, with 11 bases between them. Germline assignment: CDR1 SGDLS and CDR2 YYNGEE. The CDR3 is made up of 15 amino acids. The CDR3 DNA is TGTGCCAGCAGCCCGAGATTAGGCTCCTACAATGAGCAGTTCTTC. Protein sequence: CASSPRLGSYNEQFF.

This clonotype turned up a few times. V and J are TRBV6-5 and TRBJ2-7, with a tentative D call TRBD1 (5 bases). The CDR3 has 13 residues. The germline gives CDR1 MNHEY, CDR2 SVGAGI. Trimming removed 0 bases from V and 6 bases from J, with 9 bases in between. The DNA for the CDR3 is TGTGCCAGCAGTTACTCGGAAGGGGCCGAGCAGTACTTC. This translates into CASSYSEGAEQYF.

J is TRBJ1-1 and V is TRBV7-9; TRBD1 is a possible D gene (5 bases). The CDR3 has 12 residues. The germline V and J ends were trimmed by 8 bases and 6 bases, with 13 bases remaining between them. The V gene's germline CDR1 is SEHNR and CDR2 FQNEAQ (reference sequence). The CDR3 here is CASGVGAAEAFF. CDR3 coding DNA: TGTGCCAGCGGGGTAGGGGCCGCTGAAGCTTTCTTT.

The V call is TRBV3-1, the J call TRBJ2-7; maybe TRBD1 (6 bases). Germline CDR1 and CDR2: LGHDT and YNNKEL (reference sequence). The CDR3 length is 16 residues. V was cut by 1 base and J by 1 base, with 14 bases left in between. CDR3: CASSQVGRRGSYEQYF. CDR3 DNA: TGTGCCAGCAGCCAAGTAGGCCGCAGGGGTTCCTACGAGCAGTACTTC.

This clonotype was detected only once. This chain links TRBV2 with TRBJ2-7; D unresolved. The CDR3 covers 13 residues. Germline CDR1 and CDR2: SNHLY and FYNNEI. V shed 9 bases and J shed 3 bases, with 15 bases lying between them. The CDR3 region is CASLRRQSYEQYF. The CDR3 bases are TGTGCCAGTCTAAGAAGGCAGAGCTACGAGCAGTACTTC.

J is TRBJ1-5 and V is TRBV27, with a possible D match to TRBD1 (6 bases). V lost 4 bases and J 7 bases, leaving 17 bases between the germline ends. This CDR3 comprises 15 residues. CDR1 is MNHEY and CDR2 is SMNVEV in the germline V gene (reference sequence). CDR3 sequence: CASSSLTGNGQPQHF. CDR3 DNA: TGTGCCAGCAGTTCCCTCACAGGGAACGGGCAGCCCCAGCATTTT.

CDR3 region: CASSLWDRGLNEKLFF. In DNA form, the CDR3 reads TGTGCCAGCAGTTTATGGGACAGGGGACTGAATGAAAAACTGTTTTTT. The chain has TRBV28 and TRBJ1-4, with 9 nucleotides matching TRBD1. This CDR3 contains 16 residues. Germline V gene lookup returns CDR1 MDHEN and CDR2 SYDVKM. V was pared by 0 bases and J by 5 bases, with 4 bases of the junction left unmatched.

The chain combines TRBV4-1 with TRBJ1-1; 9 bases fit TRBD1. The CDR3 length is 14 residues. V lost 6 bases, J lost 5 bases, and 7 bases stayed unmatched. Germline V CDR1 and CDR2: MGHRA, YSYEKL. The CDR3 DNA reads as TGCGCCAGCAGTCGAAAGACAGGGGGGACTGAAGCTTTCTTT. It specifies CASSRKTGGTEAFF.

This sequence joins TRBV27 and TRBJ2-1; D is unresolved. Trimming shortened V by 6 bases and J by 13 bases, and 16 bases separated the two germline ends. Germline loops: CDR1 MNHEY, CDR2 SMNVEV (reference sequence). The CDR3 consists of 12 residues. The CDR3: CASSLIGLPQFF. DNA for the CDR3: TGTGCCAGCAGCCTTATCGGGCTCCCCCAGTTCTTC.

The chain joins TRBV20-1 to TRBJ2-4, with TRBD1 matching over 9 bases. The CDR3 totals 16 residues. Trimming took 3 bases from V and 2 from J; bases not matched to a gene: 8. The germline V gene encodes CDR1 DFQATT and CDR2 SNEGSKA (reference sequence). The CDR3 DNA sequence: TGCAGTGCTAGGGGCGGACAGGGGTTGACCAAAAACATTCAGTACTTC. This translates into CSARGGQGLTKNIQYF.

The V call is TRBV29-1, the J call TRBJ1-2, with D possibly being TRBD1 (6 bases). The ends were cut back, 0 bases at V and 2 bases at J, with 19 bases in the middle. This CDR3 has 17 amino acids. Germline CDR1 and CDR2: SQVTM and ANQGSEA. Here the CDR3 DNA reads TGCAGCGTTGAAGATTGGGACACAGGCGGGGCCAACTATGGCTACACCTTC. Its translation is CSVEDWDTGGANYGYTF.

Only one count was recorded for this clonotype. The chain has TRBV27 and TRBJ2-1; TRBD2 matches 11 bases. Germline CDR1 is MNHEY and CDR2 is SMNVEV (reference sequence). Trimming took 5 bases from V and 8 from J; bases not matched to a gene: 11. The CDR3 covers 16 residues. The DNA for the CDR3 is TGTGCCAGCAGTGGCCGCCTAGCGGGAGGTGCGGATGAGCAGTTCTTC. Protein: CASSGRLAGGADEQFF.

This clonotype was found once. This chain joins TRBV27 and TRBJ1-5; tentatively, D is TRBD1 (6 bases). Between the trimmed V and J ends, which lost 2 bases and 7 bases, there was a span of 12 bases. From germline, CDR1 is MNHEY and CDR2 SMNVEV (reference sequence). This CDR3 is 14 amino acids long. CDR3 sequence (DNA): TGTGCCAGCAGTTTAGGGGGCGAACCCCAGCCCCAGCATTTT. This encodes CASSLGGEPQPQHF.

The chain couples TRBV30 to TRBJ2-3; D is undetermined. V was cut by 0 bases and J by 0 bases, with 4 bases left in between. The CDR3 is 13 residues long. Germline V gene data show CDR1 as GTSNPN and CDR2 as SVGIG (reference sequence). CDR3 protein: CAWSVHSTDTQYF. Written as DNA, the CDR3 is TGTGCCTGGAGTGTACACAGCACAGATACGCAGTATTTT.

This chain uses TRBV18 with TRBJ1-1, with a weak D call TRBD1 (5 bases). The V gene's germline CDR1 is KGHSH and CDR2 LQKENI. Trimming left V 3 bases short and J 5 bases short, with 22 bases between. The CDR3 covers 17 residues. The chain's CDR3 is CASSPFKVGRLGTEAFF. The DNA of the CDR3 is TGTGCCAGCTCACCGTTTAAGGTGGGGCGCTTGGGAACTGAAGCTTTCTTT. Complete variable domain (other parts from reference TRBV18 and TRBJ1-1): NAGVMQNPRHLVRRRGQEARLRCSPMKGHSHVYWYRQLPEEGLKFMVYLQKENIIDESGMPKERFSAEFPKEGPSILRIQQVVRGDSAAYFCASSPFKVGRLGTEAFFGQGTRLTVV.

This clonotype was seen just once. The V gene is TRBV20-1, the J gene TRBJ1-4; TRBD1 matches at 11 bases. The junction had 9 bases not matched to a gene; V was cut back by 6 bases and J by 9 bases. CDR1 is DFQATT and CDR2 is SNEGSKA in the germline V gene (reference sequence). This CDR3 contains 14 residues. In nucleotides, the CDR3 is TGCAGTGCCACAGGGACAGGGGGTTTTAAAAAACTGTTTTTT. Translating gives CSATGTGGFKKLFF.

V and J are TRBV7-9 and TRBJ1-1; D is ambiguous. Germline assignment: CDR1 SEHNR and CDR2 FQNEAQ (reference sequence). Trimming pared 6 bases from V and 1 base from J, leaving 15 bases between. The CDR3 consists of 15 residues. In DNA, the CDR3 is TGTGCCAGCAGGCCCCCGGGAGTGGGGAACACTGAAGCTTTCTTT. Encoded protein: CASRPPGVGNTEAFF.

This clonotype was detected only once. This chain connects TRBV6-5 to TRBJ2-3; 9 bases agree with TRBD2. V lost 1 base and J lost 4; bases outside the gene matches: 6. The germline V gene has CDR1 MNHEY and CDR2 SVGAGI. The CDR3 runs to 16 residues. CDR3 DNA sequence: TGTGCCAGCAGTTACTTTGCGGCTAGCGGGGCAGATACGCAGTATTTT. Protein: CASSYFAASGADTQYF.

This clonotype was picked up a small number of times. This sequence joins TRBV7-9 and TRBJ2-5; perhaps TRBD2 as D (6 bases). The ends were cut back, 7 bases at V and 4 bases at J, with 13 bases in the middle. CDR1 and CDR2 (germline): SEHNR, FQNEAQ (reference sequence). The CDR3 length is 13 residues. CDR3 sequence: CASTWGDGETQYF. Here the CDR3 DNA reads TGTGCCAGCACCTGGGGGGACGGAGAGACCCAGTACTTC.